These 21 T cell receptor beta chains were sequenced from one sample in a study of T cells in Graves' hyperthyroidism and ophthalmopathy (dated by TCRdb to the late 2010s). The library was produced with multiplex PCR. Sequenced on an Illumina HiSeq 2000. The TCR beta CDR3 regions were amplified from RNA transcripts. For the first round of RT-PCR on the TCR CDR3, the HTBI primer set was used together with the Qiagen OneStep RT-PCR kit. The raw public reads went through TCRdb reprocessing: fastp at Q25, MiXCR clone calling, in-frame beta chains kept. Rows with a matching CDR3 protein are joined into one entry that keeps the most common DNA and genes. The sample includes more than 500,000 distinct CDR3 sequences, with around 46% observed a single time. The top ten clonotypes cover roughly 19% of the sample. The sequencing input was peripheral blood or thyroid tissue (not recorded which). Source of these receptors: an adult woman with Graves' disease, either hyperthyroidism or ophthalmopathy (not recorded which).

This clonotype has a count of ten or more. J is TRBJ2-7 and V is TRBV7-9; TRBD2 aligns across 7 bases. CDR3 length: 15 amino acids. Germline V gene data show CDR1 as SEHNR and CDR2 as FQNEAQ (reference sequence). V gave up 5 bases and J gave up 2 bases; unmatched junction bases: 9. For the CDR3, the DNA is TGTGCCAGCAGCCAAGAGGAGGGGACTACCTACGAGCAGTACTTC. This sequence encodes CASSQEEGTTYEQYF.

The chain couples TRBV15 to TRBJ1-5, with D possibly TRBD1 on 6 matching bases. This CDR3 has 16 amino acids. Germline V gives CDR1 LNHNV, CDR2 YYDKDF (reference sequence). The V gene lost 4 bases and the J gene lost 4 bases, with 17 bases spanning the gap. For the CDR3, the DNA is TGTGCCACCAGCATGGATAGGGGGGGGCTAAATCAGCCCCAGCATTTT. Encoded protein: CATSMDRGGLNQPQHF.

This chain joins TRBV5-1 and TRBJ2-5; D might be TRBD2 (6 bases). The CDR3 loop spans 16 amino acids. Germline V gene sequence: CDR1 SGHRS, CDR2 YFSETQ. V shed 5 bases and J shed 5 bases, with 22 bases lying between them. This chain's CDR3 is CASSQISRGPEETQYF. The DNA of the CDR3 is TGCGCCAGCAGTCAAATCTCGCGGGGCCCAGAGGAGACCCAGTACTTC. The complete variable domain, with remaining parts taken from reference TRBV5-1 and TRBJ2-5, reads KAGVTQTPRYLIKTRGQQVTLSCSPISGHRSVSWYQQTPGQGLQFLFEYFSETQRNKGNFPGRFSGRQFSNSRSEMNVSTLELGDSALYLCASSQISRGPEETQYFGPGTRLLVL.

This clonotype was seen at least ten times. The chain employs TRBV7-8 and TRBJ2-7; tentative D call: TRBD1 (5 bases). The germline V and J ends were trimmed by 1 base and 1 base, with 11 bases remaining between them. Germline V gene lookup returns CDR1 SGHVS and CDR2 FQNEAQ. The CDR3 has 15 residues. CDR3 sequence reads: CASSLEAGISYEQYF. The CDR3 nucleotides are TGTGCCAGCAGCTTAGAAGCAGGGATATCCTACGAGCAGTACTTC.

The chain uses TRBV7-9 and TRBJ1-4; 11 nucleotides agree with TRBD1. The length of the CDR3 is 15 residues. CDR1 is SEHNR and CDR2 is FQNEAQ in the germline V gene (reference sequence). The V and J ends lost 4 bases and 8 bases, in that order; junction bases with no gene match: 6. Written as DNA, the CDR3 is TGTGCCAGCAGCTCCGGGACAGGGGGTGAAGAAAAACTGTTTTTT. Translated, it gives CASSSGTGGEEKLFF.

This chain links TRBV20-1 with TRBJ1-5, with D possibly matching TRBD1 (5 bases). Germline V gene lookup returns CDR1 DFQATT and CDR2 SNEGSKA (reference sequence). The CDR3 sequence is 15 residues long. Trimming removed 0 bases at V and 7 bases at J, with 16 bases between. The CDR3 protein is CSARDEGRVGQPQHF. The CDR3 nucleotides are TGCAGTGCTAGAGATGAGGGCAGGGTCGGACAGCCCCAGCATTTT.

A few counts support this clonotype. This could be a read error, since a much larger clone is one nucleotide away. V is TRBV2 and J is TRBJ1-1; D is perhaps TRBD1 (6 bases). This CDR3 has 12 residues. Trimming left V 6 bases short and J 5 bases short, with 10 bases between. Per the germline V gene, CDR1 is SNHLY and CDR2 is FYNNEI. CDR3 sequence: CASSSTGTEAFF. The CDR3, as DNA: TGTGCCAGCAGCTCCACAGGGACTGAAGCTTTCTTT. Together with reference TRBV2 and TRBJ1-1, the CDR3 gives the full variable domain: EPEVTQTPSHQVTQMGQEVILRCVPISNHLYFYWYRQILGQKVEFLVSFYNNEISEKSEIFDDQFSVERPDGSNFTLKIRSTKLEDSAMYFCASSSTGTEAFFGQGTRLTVV.

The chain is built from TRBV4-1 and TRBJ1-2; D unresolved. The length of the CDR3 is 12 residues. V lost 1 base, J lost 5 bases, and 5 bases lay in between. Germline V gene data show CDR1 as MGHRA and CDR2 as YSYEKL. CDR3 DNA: TGCGCCAGCAGCCAAGCCAGGTATGGCTACACCTTC. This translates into CASSQARYGYTF.

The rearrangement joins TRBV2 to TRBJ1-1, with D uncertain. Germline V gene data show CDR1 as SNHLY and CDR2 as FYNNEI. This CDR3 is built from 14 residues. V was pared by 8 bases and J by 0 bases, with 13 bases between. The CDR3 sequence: CASVDVGLNTEAFF. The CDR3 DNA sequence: TGTGCCAGCGTTGACGTCGGCTTGAACACTGAAGCTTTCTTT.

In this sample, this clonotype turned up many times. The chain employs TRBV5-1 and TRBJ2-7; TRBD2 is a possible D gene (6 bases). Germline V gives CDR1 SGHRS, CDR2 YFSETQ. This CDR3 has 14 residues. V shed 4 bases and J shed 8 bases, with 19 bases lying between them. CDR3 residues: CASSPDGTGEQQYF. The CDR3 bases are TGCGCCAGCAGCCCTGACGGGACGGGGGAGCAGCAGTACTTC.

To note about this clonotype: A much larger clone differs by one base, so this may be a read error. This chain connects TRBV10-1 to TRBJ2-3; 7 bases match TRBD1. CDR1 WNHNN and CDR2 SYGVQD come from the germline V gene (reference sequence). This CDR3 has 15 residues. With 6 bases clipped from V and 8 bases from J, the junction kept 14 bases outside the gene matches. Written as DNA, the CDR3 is TGCGCCAGCAGACAGGGGAATTTTCCTGCAGGTACGCAGTATTTT. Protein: CASRQGNFPAGTQYF.

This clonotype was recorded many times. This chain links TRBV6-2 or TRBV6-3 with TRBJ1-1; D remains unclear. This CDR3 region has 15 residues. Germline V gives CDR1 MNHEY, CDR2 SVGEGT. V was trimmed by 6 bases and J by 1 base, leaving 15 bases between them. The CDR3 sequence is CASRTRGRANTEAFF. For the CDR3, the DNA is TGTGCCAGCAGGACAAGAGGGAGGGCGAACACTGAAGCTTTCTTT.

CDR3: CASSVAPATGTSAQETQYF. CDR3 in DNA: TGTGCCAGCAGCGTAGCTCCAGCCACCGGGACTAGCGCACAAGAGACCCAGTACTTC. The genes are TRBV9 and TRBJ2-5, with TRBD2 identical over 10 bases. CDR3 size: 19 residues. Germline CDR1 is SGDLS and CDR2 is YYNGEE. V lost 0 bases, J lost 2 bases, and 13 bases stayed unmatched.

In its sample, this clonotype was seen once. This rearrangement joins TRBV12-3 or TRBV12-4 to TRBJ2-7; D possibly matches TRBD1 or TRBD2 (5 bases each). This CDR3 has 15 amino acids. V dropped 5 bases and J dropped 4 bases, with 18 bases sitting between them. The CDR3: CASSLPWGPAYEQYF. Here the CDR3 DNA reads TGTGCCAGCAGTCTCCCTTGGGGACCAGCGTACGAGCAGTACTTC.

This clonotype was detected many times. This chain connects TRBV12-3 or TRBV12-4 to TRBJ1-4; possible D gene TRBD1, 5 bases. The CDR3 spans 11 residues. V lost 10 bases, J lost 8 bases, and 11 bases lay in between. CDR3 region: CATTGGEKLFF. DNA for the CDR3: TGTGCCACTACAGGAGGGGAAAAACTGTTTTTT.

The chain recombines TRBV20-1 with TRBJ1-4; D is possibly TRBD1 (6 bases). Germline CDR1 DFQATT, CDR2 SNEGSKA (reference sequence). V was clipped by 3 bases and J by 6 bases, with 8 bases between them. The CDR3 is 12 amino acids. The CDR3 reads CSASQGYEKLFF. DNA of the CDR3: TGCAGTGCTAGTCAGGGGTATGAAAAACTGTTTTTT.

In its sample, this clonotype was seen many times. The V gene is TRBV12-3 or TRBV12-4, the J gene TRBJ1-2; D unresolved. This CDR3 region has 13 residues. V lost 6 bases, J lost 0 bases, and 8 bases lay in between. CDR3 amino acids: CASREGSNYGYTF. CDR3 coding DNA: TGTGCCAGCAGGGAGGGTTCTAACTATGGCTACACCTTC.

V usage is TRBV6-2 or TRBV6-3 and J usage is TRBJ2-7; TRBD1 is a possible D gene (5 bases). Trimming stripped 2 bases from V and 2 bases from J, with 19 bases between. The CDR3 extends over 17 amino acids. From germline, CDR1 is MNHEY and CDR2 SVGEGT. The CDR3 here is CASSYRARVGSAYEQYF. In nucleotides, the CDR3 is TGTGCCAGCAGTTACCGAGCCAGGGTAGGTTCGGCCTACGAGCAGTACTTC.

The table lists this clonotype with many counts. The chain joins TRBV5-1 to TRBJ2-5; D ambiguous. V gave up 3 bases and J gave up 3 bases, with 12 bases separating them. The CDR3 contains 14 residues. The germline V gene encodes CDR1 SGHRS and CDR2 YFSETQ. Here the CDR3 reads CASSYFGSEETQYF. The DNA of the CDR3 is TGCGCCAGCAGCTACTTTGGATCGGAAGAGACCCAGTACTTC.

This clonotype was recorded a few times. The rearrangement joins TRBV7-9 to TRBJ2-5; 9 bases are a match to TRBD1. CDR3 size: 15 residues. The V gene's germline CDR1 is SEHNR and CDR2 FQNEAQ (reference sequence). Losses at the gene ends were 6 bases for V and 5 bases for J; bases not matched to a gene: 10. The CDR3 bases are TGTGCCAGCAGTCGGCAGACAGGGGGAGGGGAGACCCAGTACTTC. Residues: CASSRQTGGGETQYF. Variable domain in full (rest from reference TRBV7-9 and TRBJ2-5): DTGVSQNPRHKITKRGQNVTFRCDPISEHNRLYWYRQTLGQGPEFLTYFQNEAQLEKSRLLSDRFSAERPKGSFSTLEIQRTEQGDSAMYLCASSRQTGGGETQYFGPGTRLLVL.

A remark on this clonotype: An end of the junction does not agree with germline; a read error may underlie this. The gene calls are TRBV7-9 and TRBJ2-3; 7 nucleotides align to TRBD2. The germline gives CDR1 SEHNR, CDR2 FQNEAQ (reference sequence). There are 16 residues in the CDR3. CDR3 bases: TGCGCCAGCAGAACGGACCCTAGCGGAAGCACAGATACGCAGTATTTT. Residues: CASRTDPSGSTDTQYF.